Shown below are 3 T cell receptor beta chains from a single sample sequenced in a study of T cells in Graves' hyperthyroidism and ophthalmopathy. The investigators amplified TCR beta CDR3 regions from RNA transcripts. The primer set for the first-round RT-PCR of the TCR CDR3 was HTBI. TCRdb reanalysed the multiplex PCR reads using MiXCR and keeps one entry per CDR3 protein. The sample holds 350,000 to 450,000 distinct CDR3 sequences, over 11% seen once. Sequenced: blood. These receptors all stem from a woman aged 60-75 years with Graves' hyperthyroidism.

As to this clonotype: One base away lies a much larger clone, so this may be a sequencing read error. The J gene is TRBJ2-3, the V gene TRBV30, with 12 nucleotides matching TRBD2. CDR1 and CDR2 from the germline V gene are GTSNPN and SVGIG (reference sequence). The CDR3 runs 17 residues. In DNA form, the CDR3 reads TGTGCCTGGAGTGGGAGACTAGCGGGAGTTAGCACAGATACGCAGTGTTTT. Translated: CAWSGRLAGVSTDTQCF.

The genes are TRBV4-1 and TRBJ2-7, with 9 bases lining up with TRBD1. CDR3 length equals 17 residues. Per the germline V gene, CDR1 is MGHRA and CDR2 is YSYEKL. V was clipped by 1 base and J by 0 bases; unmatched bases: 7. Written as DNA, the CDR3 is TGCGCCAGCAGCCAAGCCGGGACAGGGACCCCCTCCTACGAGCAGTACTTC. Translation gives CASSQAGTGTPSYEQYF.

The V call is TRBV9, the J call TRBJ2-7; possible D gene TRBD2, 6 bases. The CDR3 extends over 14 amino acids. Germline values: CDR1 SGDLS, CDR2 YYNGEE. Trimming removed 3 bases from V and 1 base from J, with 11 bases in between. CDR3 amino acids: CASSGRDSSYEQYF. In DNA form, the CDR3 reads TGTGCCAGCAGCGGCCGGGACTCTTCCTACGAGCAGTACTTC.